These 22 T cell receptor beta chains were sequenced from one sample in a study of identical twins. TCRdb used MiXCR to reprocess the 5' RACE reads, holding one entry per CDR3 protein. This table holds about 700,000 distinct CDR3 sequences, approximately 6% found once. Sequencing used naive T cells sorted from blood. Every receptor here comes from a man aged 18 to 29 in good health.

The chain carries TRBV10-3 and TRBJ2-1, with D hard to call. The CDR3 contains 13 residues. Germline CDR1 ENHRY, CDR2 SYGVKD. Trimming removed 0 bases at V and 9 bases at J, with 9 bases between. The CDR3 sequence: CAISESTVGEQFF. CDR3 DNA sequence: TGTGCCATCAGTGAGTCCACTGTTGGTGAGCAGTTCTTC.

This rearrangement joins TRBV6-5 to TRBJ2-7, with 8 nucleotides matching TRBD1. Germline lookup yields CDR1 MNHEY and CDR2 SVGAGI. The CDR3 is 10 amino acids. The CDR3 sequence is CEDRDYEQYV. The DNA of the CDR3 is TGTGAGGACAGGGACTACGAGCAGTACGTC.

In this sample, this clonotype turned up a few times. The chain joins TRBV7-9 to TRBJ2-1; no clear D. This CDR3 has 14 residues. V shed 5 bases and J shed 9 bases, with 17 bases lying between them. CDR1 and CDR2 from the germline V gene are SEHNR and FQNEAQ (reference sequence). The CDR3, as DNA: TGTGCCAGCAGCGTTCCCGGCCCACCCGGTGAGCAGTTCTTC. It encodes CASSVPGPPGEQFF.

Only a few counts were recorded for this clonotype. The chain combines TRBV7-2 with TRBJ2-1; a possible D gene is TRBD2 (7 bases). V shed 3 bases and J shed 8 bases, with 23 bases lying between them. The germline V gene encodes CDR1 SGHTA and CDR2 FQGNSA. This CDR3 spans 17 amino acids. For the CDR3, the DNA is TGTGCCAGCAGCTTCCCCAGGGAGGGCAGGGGTTGGGATGAGCAGTTCTTC. It is translated as CASSFPREGRGWDEQFF.

This clonotype was counted ten times or more. This chain uses TRBV5-1 with TRBJ1-6, with 7 bases lining up with TRBD1. Trimming at V came to 2 bases and at J to 6 bases, leaving 8 bases not matched to a gene. CDR1 is SGHRS and CDR2 is YFSETQ in the germline V gene. The CDR3 spans 16 residues. This CDR3 is CASSFGQVGINSPLHF. The CDR3 DNA follows: TGCGCCAGCAGCTTCGGACAGGTCGGGATTAATTCACCCCTCCACTTT.

This clonotype was detected ten times or more. The chain joins TRBV10-3 to TRBJ2-3; 12 bases are a match to TRBD2. The CDR3 consists of 17 residues. The germline V gene has CDR1 ENHRY and CDR2 SYGVKD. V was clipped by 2 bases and J by 4 bases; unmatched bases: 7. The CDR3 DNA reads as TGTGCCATCAGTGAGAATTTACTAGCGGGAGGAGCAGATACGCAGTATTTT. It specifies CAISENLLAGGADTQYF.

This clonotype was seen many times. V is TRBV30 and J is TRBJ2-7, with unresolved D. This CDR3 comprises 11 residues. The germline V gene encodes CDR1 GTSNPN and CDR2 SVGIG (reference sequence). Trimming took off 5 bases at V and 6 bases at J, with 11 bases between the two ends. CDR3 loop: CAWASVAEQYF. CDR3 bases: TGTGCCTGGGCGAGCGTCGCCGAGCAGTACTTC.

This clonotype was recorded a few times. V is TRBV6-5 and J is TRBJ2-3, with 11 nucleotides matching TRBD2. The CDR3 is made up of 16 amino acids. V was pared by 2 bases and J by 3 bases, with 4 bases of the junction left unmatched. Germline V lookup: CDR1 MNHEY, CDR2 SVGAGI. This CDR3 reads CASSYGSSGRTDTQYF. The CDR3 DNA is TGTGCCAGCAGTTACGGTTCTAGCGGGAGGACAGATACGCAGTATTTT.

This clonotype was observed many times. The chain joins TRBV15 to TRBJ2-6; D perhaps matches TRBD2 (6 bases). The CDR3 runs 18 residues. CDR1 LNHNV and CDR2 YYDKDF come from the germline V gene (reference sequence). With 8 bases removed from V and 0 bases from J, the gap between germline ends came to 20 bases. DNA for the CDR3: TGTGCCACCCATCCGGGACTCAAATCTTTCTCTGGGGCCAACGTCCTGACTTTC. Translation: CATHPGLKSFSGANVLTF.

This chain uses TRBV18 with TRBJ1-5, with D perhaps TRBD1 (6 bases). CDR3 size: 14 residues. Germline V CDR1 and CDR2: KGHSH, LQKENI. The V gene lost 1 base and the J gene lost 4 bases, with 8 bases spanning the gap. In DNA, the CDR3 is TGTGCCAGCTCACCACGGGACACTAATCAGCCCCAGCATTTT. Encoded protein: CASSPRDTNQPQHF.

This clonotype was seen at least ten times. V gene TRBV20-1 combines with J gene TRBJ2-1; D not resolved. V was clipped by 3 bases and J by 7 bases, with 10 bases between them. CDR3 length: 12 amino acids. CDR1 DFQATT and CDR2 SNEGSKA come from the germline V gene (reference sequence). The CDR3 DNA is TGCAGTGCTAGCCGGACCGTTAATGAGCAGTTCTTC. Translating it yields CSASRTVNEQFF.

This clonotype turned up a few times. The rearrangement joins TRBV5-1 to TRBJ2-1, with TRBD2 as a possible D gene (6 bases). Looked up from germline, CDR1 is SGHRS and CDR2 is YFSETQ. V was cut by 1 base and J by 4 bases, with 12 bases left in between. The CDR3 is 15 residues long. CDR3 residues: CASSLSSSEYNEQFF. CDR3 nucleotides: TGCGCCAGCAGCTTGTCGTCTAGCGAATACAATGAGCAGTTCTTC.

In its sample, this clonotype was seen a few times. The rearrangement joins TRBV14 to TRBJ2-5; D is uncertain. Trimming pared 3 bases from V and 9 bases from J, leaving 8 bases between. The CDR3 is made up of 11 amino acids. Germline lookup yields CDR1 SGHDN and CDR2 FVKESK. CDR3 sequence reads: CASSHSTAQYF. The CDR3 coding sequence is TGTGCCAGCAGCCACAGTACTGCCCAGTACTTC.

There are many counts of this clonotype. This chain links TRBV7-2 with TRBJ1-5; D call uncertain. The germline V gene encodes CDR1 SGHTA and CDR2 FQGNSA. V lost 1 base to trimming and J lost 5 bases, with 15 bases between them. This CDR3 contains 16 residues. CDR3 sequence reads: CASSLVAGPTHQPQHF. The CDR3 region has the DNA TGTGCCAGCAGCTTAGTCGCAGGCCCGACCCATCAGCCCCAGCATTTT.

CDR3 in DNA: TGTGCCAGCCTTAGACGGTTTCCCTACGAGCAGTACTTC. Translated: CASLRRFPYEQYF. V usage is TRBV6-1 and J usage is TRBJ2-7; no reliable D call. The V end was cut by 8 bases, the J end by 2 bases, with 13 bases between. Germline V gene lookup returns CDR1 MNHNS and CDR2 SASEGT. The CDR3 loop spans 13 amino acids.

This clonotype was seen only a few times. The chain recombines TRBV11-2 with TRBJ2-3; TRBD1 is a possible D gene (5 bases). CDR1 SGHAT and CDR2 FQNNGV come from the germline V gene. Trimming pared 5 bases from V and 1 base from J, leaving 22 bases between. The CDR3 has 18 amino acids. This chain's CDR3 is CASSPQGATRLGTDTQYF. The CDR3 coding sequence is TGTGCCAGCAGCCCCCAAGGGGCGACCCGCTTAGGCACAGATACGCAGTATTTT.

This clonotype was counted at least ten times. J is TRBJ2-1 and V is TRBV5-1; 8 bases agree with TRBD2. Germline loops: CDR1 SGHRS, CDR2 YFSETQ. The CDR3 contains 16 residues. J gave up 2 bases and V 4 bases, and 8 bases lay outside the gene matches. CDR3 sequence: CASSLGPGLAYNEQFF. CDR3 coding DNA: TGCGCCAGCAGCCTAGGACCGGGACTAGCCTACAATGAGCAGTTCTTC.

This clonotype showed up many times. This chain links TRBV9 with TRBJ2-5; D is possibly TRBD2 (7 bases). Germline lookup yields CDR1 SGDLS and CDR2 YYNGEE. The germline V and J ends were trimmed by 4 bases and 2 bases, with 15 bases remaining between them. CDR3 length: 15 amino acids. Here the CDR3 DNA reads TGTGCCAGCAGCCCAGGGGTGGGACTACAAGAGACCCAGTACTTC. This translates into CASSPGVGLQETQYF.

This chain uses TRBV10-3 with TRBJ1-2; D remains unclear. The germline V and J ends were trimmed by 0 bases and 5 bases, with 16 bases remaining between them. Germline V gene data show CDR1 as ENHRY and CDR2 as SYGVKD. The length of the CDR3 is 16 residues. CDR3 nucleotides: TGTGCCATCAGTGAGTCGACTAGGGTGCGGTCTTATGGCTACACCTTC. Translating gives CAISESTRVRSYGYTF.

The chain recombines TRBV24-1 with TRBJ1-1; 8 bases are shared with TRBD1. The germline V gene has CDR1 KGHDR and CDR2 SFDVKD. V shed 5 bases, J shed 7 bases, and the junction held 5 bases outside the gene matches. The CDR3 has 13 residues. This chain's CDR3 is CATSGVQGDEAFF. Written as DNA, the CDR3 is TGTGCCACCAGTGGTGTACAGGGGGATGAAGCTTTCTTT.

Turning to this clonotype: The junction departs from the called germline gene at one end, perhaps through a read error. This sequence joins TRBV7-2 and TRBJ2-1, with 15 positions matching TRBD2. Germline values: CDR1 SGHTA, CDR2 FQGNSA. CDR3 length: 15 residues. CDR3 DNA sequence: TGTGCCAGCAGGTTAGGACTAGCGGGAGGGGTTGAGCAGTTCTTC. This translates into CASRLGLAGGVEQFF.

This clonotype showed up many times. The rearrangement links TRBV29-1 to TRBJ1-1, with 7 bases lining up with TRBD1. The junction had 11 bases not matched to a gene; V was cut back by 3 bases and J by 7 bases. There are 14 residues in the CDR3. Germline CDR1 is SQVTM and CDR2 is ANQGSEA. CDR3 residues: CSVDEGALGGEAFF. The CDR3 coding sequence is TGCAGCGTTGATGAGGGGGCTCTTGGGGGTGAAGCTTTCTTT. The whole variable domain, remainder taken from reference TRBV29-1 and TRBJ1-1, is SAVISQKPSRDICQRGTSLTIQCQVDSQVTMMFWYRQQPGQSLTLIATANQGSEATYESGFVIDKFPISRPNLTFSTLTVSNMSPEDSSIYLCSVDEGALGGEAFFGQGTRLTVV.